Following are 4 T cell receptor beta chains from one sample sequenced in a study of CD8 T cells in ankylosing spondylitis (dated by TCRdb to 2017 to 2019). The library was prepared using 5' RACE. Sequencer: Illumina HiSeq 2500. TCRdb trimmed the raw reads at Q25, called clones with MiXCR and kept productive beta chains. Each entry is one CDR3 protein sequence, shown with its most common DNA and genes. In all, the sample holds 290,000 or so distinct CDR3 sequences, and less than 25% of those were seen once. The ten largest clones add up to about 4% of the sample. Sequenced: blood, either unsorted or a sorted T cell fraction (not recorded which). These receptors originate from a female donor with ankylosing spondylitis or in good health (not recorded which).

The chain uses TRBV6-1 and TRBJ2-1; TRBD2 matches at 7 bases. CDR1 and CDR2 (germline): MNHNS, SASEGT. There are 15 residues in the CDR3. V lost 8 bases, J lost 1 base, and 8 bases stayed unmatched. The CDR3 nucleotides read TGTGCCAGCCTCCCCCCGGGAGGATCCTACAATGAGCAGTTCTTC. The encoded protein is CASLPPGGSYNEQFF.

This clonotype was counted only a few times. This chain links TRBV3-1 with TRBJ2-3; 7 bases align to TRBD1. The ends lost 4 bases at V and 7 bases at J; junction bases unmatched: 8. The CDR3 has 14 residues. Germline V gene lookup returns CDR1 LGHDT and CDR2 YNNKEL (reference sequence). The CDR3 spells CASSLLDRVHTQYF. The CDR3 nucleotides read TGTGCCAGCAGCCTTCTAGACAGGGTCCATACGCAGTATTTT.

In its sample, this clonotype was seen a few times. The chain combines TRBV5-8 with TRBJ2-1; 12 bases line up with TRBD2. Trimming took 2 bases from V and 4 from J; bases not matched to a gene: 4. There are 16 residues in the CDR3. Per germline, CDR1 SGHTS and CDR2 YDEGEE. Here the CDR3 reads CASSFGGLAGYNEQFF. In DNA, the CDR3 is TGTGCCAGCAGCTTTGGGGGACTAGCGGGTTACAATGAGCAGTTCTTC.

This clonotype has just a few counts. This rearrangement joins TRBV7-9 to TRBJ2-1, with 8 positions matching TRBD2. Germline V CDR1 and CDR2: SEHNR, FQNEAQ (reference sequence). Germline trimming cut 6 bases from V and 9 bases from J; bases unmatched to any gene: 10. The CDR3 has 14 residues. The CDR3 region has the DNA TGTGCCAGCAGAGGACTAGCACTAGAGGGTGAGCAGTTCTTC. This encodes CASRGLALEGEQFF. Full variable domain (rest looked up from reference TRBV7-9 and TRBJ2-1): DTGVSQNPRHKITKRGQNVTFRCDPISEHNRLYWYRQTLGQGPEFLTYFQNEAQLEKSRLLSDRFSAERPKGSFSTLEIQRTEQGDSAMYLCASRGLALEGEQFFGPGTRLTVL.